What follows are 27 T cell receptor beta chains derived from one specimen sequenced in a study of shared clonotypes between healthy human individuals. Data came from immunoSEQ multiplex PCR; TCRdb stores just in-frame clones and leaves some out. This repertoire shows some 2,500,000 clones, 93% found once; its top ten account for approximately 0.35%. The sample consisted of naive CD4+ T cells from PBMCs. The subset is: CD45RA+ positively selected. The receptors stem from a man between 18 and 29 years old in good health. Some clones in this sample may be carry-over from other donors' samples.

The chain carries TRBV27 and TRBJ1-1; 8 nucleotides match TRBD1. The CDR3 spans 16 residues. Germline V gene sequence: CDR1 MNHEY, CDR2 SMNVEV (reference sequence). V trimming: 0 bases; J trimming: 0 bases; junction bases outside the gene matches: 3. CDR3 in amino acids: CASSLSATGVNTEAFF. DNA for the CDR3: TGTGCCAGCAGTTTATCCGCGACAGGGGTGAACACTGAAGCTTTCTTT.

Written as DNA, the CDR3 is TGCGCCAGCAGCCCCGAGGGACAGGGCGCCTACGAGCAGTACTTC. This codes for CASSPEGQGAYEQYF. The rearrangement uses TRBV5-1 and TRBJ2-7; the match to TRBD1 covers 9 bases. CDR1 is SGHRS and CDR2 is YFSETQ in the germline V gene. This CDR3 spans 15 amino acids. The trim removed 4 bases at V and 2 bases at J, leaving 7 bases unmatched.

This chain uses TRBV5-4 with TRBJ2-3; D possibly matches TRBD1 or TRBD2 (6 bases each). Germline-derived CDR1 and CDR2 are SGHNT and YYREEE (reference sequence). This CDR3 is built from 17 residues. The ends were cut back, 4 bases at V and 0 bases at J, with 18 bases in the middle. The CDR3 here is CASSPTQGRSSTDTQYF. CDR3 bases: TGTGCCAGCAGCCCCACCCAGGGGAGGAGTAGCACAGATACGCAGTATTTT.

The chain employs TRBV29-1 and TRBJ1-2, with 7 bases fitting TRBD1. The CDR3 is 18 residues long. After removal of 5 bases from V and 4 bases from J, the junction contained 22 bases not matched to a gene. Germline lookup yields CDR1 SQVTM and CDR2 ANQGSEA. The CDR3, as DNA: TGCAGCGTTTATTTGAGTAAAGGACAGGACCGGTTCCCCTATGGCTACACCTTC. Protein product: CSVYLSKGQDRFPYGYTF.

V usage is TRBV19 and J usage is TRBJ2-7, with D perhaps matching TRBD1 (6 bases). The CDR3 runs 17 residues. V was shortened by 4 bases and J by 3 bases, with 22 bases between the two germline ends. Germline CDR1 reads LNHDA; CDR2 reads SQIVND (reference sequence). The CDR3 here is CASSTSTGMGWGYEQYF. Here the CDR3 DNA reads TGTGCCAGTAGTACCTCGACAGGAATGGGTTGGGGCTACGAGCAGTACTTC.

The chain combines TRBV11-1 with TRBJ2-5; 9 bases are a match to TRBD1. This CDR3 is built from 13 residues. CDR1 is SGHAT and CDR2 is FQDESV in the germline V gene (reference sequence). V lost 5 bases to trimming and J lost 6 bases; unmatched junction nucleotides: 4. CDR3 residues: CASSRQGGQTQYF. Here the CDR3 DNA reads TGTGCCAGCAGCCGACAGGGGGGTCAGACCCAGTACTTC. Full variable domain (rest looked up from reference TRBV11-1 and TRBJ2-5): EAEVAQSPRYKITEKSQAVAFWCDPISGHATLYWYRQILGQGPELLVQFQDESVVDDSQLPKDRFSAERLKGVDSTLKIQPAELGDSAMYLCASSRQGGQTQYFGPGTRLLVL.

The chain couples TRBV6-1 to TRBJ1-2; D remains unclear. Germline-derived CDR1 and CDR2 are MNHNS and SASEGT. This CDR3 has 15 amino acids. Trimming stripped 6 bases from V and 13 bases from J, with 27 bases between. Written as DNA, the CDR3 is TGTGCCAGCAGGGAAAACCGGTTTAACGACAAGTCAGGCACCTTC. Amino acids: CASRENRFNDKSGTF.

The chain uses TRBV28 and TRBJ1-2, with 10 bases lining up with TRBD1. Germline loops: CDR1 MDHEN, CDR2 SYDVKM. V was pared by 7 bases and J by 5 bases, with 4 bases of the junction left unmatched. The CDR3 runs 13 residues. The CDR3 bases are TGTGCCAGCAAGCGACAGGGGGCTTATGGCTACACCTTC. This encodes CASKRQGAYGYTF.

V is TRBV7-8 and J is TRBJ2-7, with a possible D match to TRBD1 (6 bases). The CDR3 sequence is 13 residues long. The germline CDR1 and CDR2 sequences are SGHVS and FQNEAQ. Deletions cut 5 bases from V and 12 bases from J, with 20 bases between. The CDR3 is CASSGKGQLRGYF. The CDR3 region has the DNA TGTGCCAGCAGCGGGAAGGGACAACTCCGTGGGTACTTC. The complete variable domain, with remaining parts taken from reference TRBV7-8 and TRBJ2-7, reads GAGVSQSPRYKVAKRGQDVALRCDPISGHVSLFWYQQALGQGPEFLTYFQNEAQLDKSGLPSDRFFAERPEGSVSTLKIQRTQQEDSAVYLCASSGKGQLRGYFGPGTRLTVT.

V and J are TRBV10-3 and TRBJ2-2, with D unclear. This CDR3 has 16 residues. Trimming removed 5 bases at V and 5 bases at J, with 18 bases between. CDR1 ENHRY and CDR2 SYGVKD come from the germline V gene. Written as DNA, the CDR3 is TGTGCCATCAGTCCACGGGCTGCTGAACTGACCGGGGAGCTGTTTTTT. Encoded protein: CAISPRAAELTGELFF.

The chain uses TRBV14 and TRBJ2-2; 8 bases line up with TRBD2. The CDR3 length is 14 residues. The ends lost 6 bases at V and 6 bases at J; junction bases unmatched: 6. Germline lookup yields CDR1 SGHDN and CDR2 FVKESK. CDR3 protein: CASRTSGSAGELFF. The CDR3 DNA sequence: TGTGCCAGCAGAACAAGCGGGAGCGCCGGGGAGCTGTTTTTT.

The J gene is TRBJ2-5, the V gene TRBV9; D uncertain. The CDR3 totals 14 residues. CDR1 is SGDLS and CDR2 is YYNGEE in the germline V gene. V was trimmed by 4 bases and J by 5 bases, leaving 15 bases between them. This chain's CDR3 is CASSPQVGRETQYF. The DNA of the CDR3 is TGTGCCAGCAGCCCCCAAGTGGGTCGGGAGACCCAGTACTTC.

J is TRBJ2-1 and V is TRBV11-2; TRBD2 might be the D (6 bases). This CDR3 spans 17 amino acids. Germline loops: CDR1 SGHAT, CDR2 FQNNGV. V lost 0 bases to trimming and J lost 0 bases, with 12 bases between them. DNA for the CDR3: TGTGCCAGCAGCTTAGATCTAAAGCGGGCCTCCTACAATGAGCAGTTCTTC. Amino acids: CASSLDLKRASYNEQFF. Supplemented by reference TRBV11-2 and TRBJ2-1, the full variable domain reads EAGVAQSPRYKIIEKRQSVAFWCNPISGHATLYWYQQILGQGPKLLIQFQNNGVVDDSQLPKDRFSAERLKGVDSTLKIQPAKLEDSAVYLCASSLDLKRASYNEQFFGPGTRLTVL.

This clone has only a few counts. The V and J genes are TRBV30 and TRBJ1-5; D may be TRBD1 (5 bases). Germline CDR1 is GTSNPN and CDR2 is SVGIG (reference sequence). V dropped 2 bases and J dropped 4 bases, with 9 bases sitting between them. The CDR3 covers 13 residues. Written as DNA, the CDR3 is TGTGCCTGGAGTATGGGGGGGAATCAGCCCCAGCATTTT. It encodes CAWSMGGNQPQHF.

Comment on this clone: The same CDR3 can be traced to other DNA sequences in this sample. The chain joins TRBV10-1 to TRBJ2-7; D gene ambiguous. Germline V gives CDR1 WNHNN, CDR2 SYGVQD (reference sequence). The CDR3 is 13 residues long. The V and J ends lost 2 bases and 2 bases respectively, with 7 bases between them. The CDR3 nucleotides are TGCGCCAGCAGTGAGGGTCCTACCTACGAGCAGTACTTC. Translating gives CASSEGPTYEQYF.

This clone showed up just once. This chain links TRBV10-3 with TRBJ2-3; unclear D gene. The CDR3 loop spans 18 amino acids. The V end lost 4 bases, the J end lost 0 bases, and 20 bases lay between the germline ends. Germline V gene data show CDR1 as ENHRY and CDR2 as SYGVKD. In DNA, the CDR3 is TGTGCCATCAGTGGGCACTTCACCCAGCCGCAGAGCACAGATACGCAGTATTTT. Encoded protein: CAISGHFTQPQSTDTQYF.

The CDR3 region is CASSPGQGAGEKLFF. CDR3 DNA sequence: TGTGCCAGCAGCCCGGGACAGGGGGCTGGTGAAAAACTGTTTTTT. J is TRBJ1-4 and V is TRBV5-8, with TRBD1 matching over 12 bases. The CDR3 covers 15 residues. Germline assignment: CDR1 SGHTS and CDR2 YDEGEE. The V segment lost 4 bases and the J segment 7 bases; nucleotides outside the gene matches: 5.

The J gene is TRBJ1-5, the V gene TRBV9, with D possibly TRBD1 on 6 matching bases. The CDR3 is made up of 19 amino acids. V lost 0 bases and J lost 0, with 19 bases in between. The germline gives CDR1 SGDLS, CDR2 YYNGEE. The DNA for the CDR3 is TGTGCCAGCAGCGTAGTAGGGCGGCGGGGGCCCCTTAGCAATCAGCCCCAGCATTTT. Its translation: CASSVVGRRGPLSNQPQHF.

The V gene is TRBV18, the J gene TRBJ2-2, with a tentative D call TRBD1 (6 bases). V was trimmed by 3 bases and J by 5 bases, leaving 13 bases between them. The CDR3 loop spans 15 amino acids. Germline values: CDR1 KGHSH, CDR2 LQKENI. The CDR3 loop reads CASSPRTDRTGELFF. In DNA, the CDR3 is TGTGCCAGCTCACCTAGGACAGATCGGACCGGGGAGCTGTTTTTT.

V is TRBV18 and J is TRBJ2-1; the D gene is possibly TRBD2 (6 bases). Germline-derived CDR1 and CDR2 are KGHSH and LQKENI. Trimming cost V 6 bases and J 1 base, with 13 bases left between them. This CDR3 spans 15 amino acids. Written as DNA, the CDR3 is TGTGCCAGCTCCTTCCTAGCGTCATCCTACAATGAGCAGTTCTTC. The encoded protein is CASSFLASSYNEQFF.

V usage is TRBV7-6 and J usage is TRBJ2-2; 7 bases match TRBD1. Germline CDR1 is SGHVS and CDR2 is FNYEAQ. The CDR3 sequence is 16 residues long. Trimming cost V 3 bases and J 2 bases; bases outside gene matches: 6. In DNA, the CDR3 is TGTGCCAGCAGCTTGAGACAGGGTTTAAACACCGGGGAGCTGTTTTTT. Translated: CASSLRQGLNTGELFF.

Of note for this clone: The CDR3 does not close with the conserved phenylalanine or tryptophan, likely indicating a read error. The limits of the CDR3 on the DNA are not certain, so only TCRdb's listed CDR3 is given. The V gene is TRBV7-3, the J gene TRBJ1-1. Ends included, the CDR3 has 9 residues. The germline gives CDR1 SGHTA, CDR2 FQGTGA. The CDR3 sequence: CASSPMGGR.

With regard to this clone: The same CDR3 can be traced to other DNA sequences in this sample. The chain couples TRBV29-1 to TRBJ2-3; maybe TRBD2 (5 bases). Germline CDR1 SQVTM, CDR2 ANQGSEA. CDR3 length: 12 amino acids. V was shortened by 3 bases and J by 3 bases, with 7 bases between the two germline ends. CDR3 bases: TGCAGCGTTGAGCGGGCAACAGATACGCAGTATTTT. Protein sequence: CSVERATDTQYF.

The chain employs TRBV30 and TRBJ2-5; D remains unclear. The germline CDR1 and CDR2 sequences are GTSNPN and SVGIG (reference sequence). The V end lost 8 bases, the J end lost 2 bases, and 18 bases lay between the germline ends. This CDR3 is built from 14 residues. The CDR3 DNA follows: TGTGCCGTTATGCTGGGCACTTTACAAGAGACCCAGTACTTC. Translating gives CAVMLGTLQETQYF.

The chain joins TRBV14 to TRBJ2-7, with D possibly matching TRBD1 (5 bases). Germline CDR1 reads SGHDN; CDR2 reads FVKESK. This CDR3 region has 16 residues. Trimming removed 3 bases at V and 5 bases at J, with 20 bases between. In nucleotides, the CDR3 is TGTGCCAGCAGCCAGTTGGTCGTAGACAGTCCTGACGAGCAGTACTTC. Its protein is CASSQLVVDSPDEQYF.

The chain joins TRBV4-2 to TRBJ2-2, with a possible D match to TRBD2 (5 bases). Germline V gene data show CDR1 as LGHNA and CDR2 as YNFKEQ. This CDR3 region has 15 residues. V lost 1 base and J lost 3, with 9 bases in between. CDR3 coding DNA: TGTGCCAGCAGCCAAGTCGGACTTTACACCGGGGAGCTGTTTTTT. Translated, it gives CASSQVGLYTGELFF.

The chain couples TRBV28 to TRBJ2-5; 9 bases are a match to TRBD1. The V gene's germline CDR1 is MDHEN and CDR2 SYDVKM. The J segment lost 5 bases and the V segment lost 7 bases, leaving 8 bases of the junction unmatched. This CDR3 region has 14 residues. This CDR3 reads CASTTEGQGETQYF. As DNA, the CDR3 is TGTGCCAGCACCACGGAGGGACAGGGTGAGACCCAGTACTTC.